This is a list of T cell receptor beta chains from one sample in a study of T cell repertoires in cytomegalovirus infection. Their recognized antigens are unknown. TCRdb reanalysed the reads using MiXCR and keeps one entry per CDR3 protein. The sample includes approximately 120,000 distinct CDR3 sequences, roughly 30% seen only once; the top ten take 80% to 90%. This specimen consisted of CD8+ T cells from cultured PBMCs, obtained from culture after CMV antigen stimulation. These TCRs come from a human donor in good health (CMV status not recorded). Some clones in this sample may be carry-over from other donors' samples. Both conserved end residues are part of each CDR3. The order of the fields is D gene, V gene, clone size, J gene, CDR3 DNA, CDR3 protein. D genes are given only for firm matches. Rows give clone size only sometimes, using once, few, many, or a class for an expanded clone.

D gene: NA; V gene: TRBV7-9; clone size: many; J gene: TRBJ2-5; CDR3 DNA: TGTGCCAGCAGCTCCCCTGTCGGCGAAGAGACCCAGTACTTC; CDR3 protein: CASSSPVGEETQYF
D gene: TRBD1; V gene: TRBV18; clone size: NA; J gene: TRBJ2-7; CDR3 DNA: TGTGCCAGCTCACCGAGGGACAGGGCCGGGTACGAGCAGTACTTC; CDR3 protein: CASSPRDRAGYEQYF
D gene: NA; V gene: TRBV7-2; clone size: many; J gene: TRBJ2-7; CDR3 DNA: TGTGCCAGCAGCTTAGGATTTGGGGTGTGGGAGCAGTACTTC; CDR3 protein: CASSLGFGVWEQYF
D gene: NA; V gene: TRBV28; clone size: NA; J gene: TRBJ1-3; CDR3 DNA: TGTGCCACCAAAGGGGCCCGCTCTGGAAACACCATATATTTT; CDR3 protein: CATKGARSGNTIYF
D gene: NA; V gene: TRBV28; clone size: few; J gene: TRBJ2-2; CDR3 DNA: TGTGCCAGCAGTTTTCGTACGAACACCGGGGAGCTGTTTTTT; CDR3 protein: CASSFRTNTGELFF
D gene: TRBD2; V gene: TRBV29-1; clone size: NA; J gene: TRBJ2-3; CDR3 DNA: TGCAGCGCCCCAACTAGCGGCCCTGGGGATACGCAGTATTTT; CDR3 protein: CSAPTSGPGDTQYF
D gene: NA; V gene: TRBV10-3; clone size: few; J gene: TRBJ1-5; CDR3 DNA: TGTGCCATCAGGGGGGCCCTTTCAGCGGCCCATAGCAATCAGCCCCAGCATTTT; CDR3 protein: CAIRGALSAAHSNQPQHF
D gene: TRBD1; V gene: TRBV7-6; clone size: few; J gene: TRBJ1-1; CDR3 DNA: TGTGCCAGCAGCTTAGAGGAGACAGGGAGCACTGAAGCTTTCTTT; CDR3 protein: CASSLEETGSTEAFF
D gene: TRBD2; V gene: TRBV15; clone size: NA; J gene: TRBJ2-7; CDR3 DNA: TGTGCCACCAGCAGAGATTGGACTAGCGGGGGGGCCCGGGAGCAGTACTTC; CDR3 protein: CATSRDWTSGGAREQYF
D gene: NA; V gene: TRBV19; clone size: NA; J gene: TRBJ2-2; CDR3 DNA: TGTGCCAGTAGCTTCGAGGTAGCGAACACCGGGGAGCTGTTTTTT; CDR3 protein: CASSFEVANTGELFF
D gene: NA; V gene: TRBV14; clone size: NA; J gene: TRBJ2-1; CDR3 DNA: TGTGCCAGCAGCCAAGGGCAGGCCTACAATGAGCAGTTCTTC; CDR3 protein: CASSQGQAYNEQFF
D gene: NA; V gene: TRBV5-5; clone size: few; J gene: TRBJ2-7; CDR3 DNA: TGTGCCAGCAGCTTGGAAATCTCCTACGAGCAGTACTTC; CDR3 protein: CASSLEISYEQYF
D gene: TRBD2; V gene: TRBV9; clone size: few; J gene: TRBJ2-3; CDR3 DNA: TGTGCCAGCAGCGTAGTAGGTAGCGGGGGCACAGATACGCAGTATTTT; CDR3 protein: CASSVVGSGGTDTQYF
D gene: NA; V gene: TRBV27; clone size: NA; J gene: TRBJ1-1; CDR3 DNA: TGTGCCAGCAGACCTTCGAGCTTGAACACTGAAGCTTTCTTT; CDR3 protein: CASRPSSLNTEAFF
D gene: NA; V gene: TRBV24-1; clone size: NA; J gene: TRBJ1-1; CDR3 DNA: TGTGCCACCAGTGATGCATCGGGGCTGAACACTGAAGCTTTCTTT; CDR3 protein: CATSDASGLNTEAFF
D gene: NA; V gene: TRBV5-4; clone size: NA; J gene: TRBJ2-5; CDR3 DNA: TGTGTCAGCAGCTTGCCGGCCCTACAAGAGACCCAGTACTTC; CDR3 protein: CVSSLPALQETQYF
D gene: TRBD2; V gene: TRBV6-5; clone size: NA; J gene: TRBJ2-5; CDR3 DNA: TGTGCCAGCCAAGACCCGGGTCCGGGAGGAGAGACCCAGTACTTC; CDR3 protein: CASQDPGPGGETQYF
D gene: TRBD1; V gene: TRBV6-5; clone size: NA; J gene: TRBJ2-1; CDR3 DNA: TGTGCCAGCAGTCCGCCGGGTGGGACAGGTGGGAACAATGAGCAGTTCTTC; CDR3 protein: CASSPPGGTGGNNEQFF
D gene: TRBD2; V gene: TRBV7-9; clone size: NA; J gene: TRBJ2-1; CDR3 DNA: TGTGCCAGCAGCCTAAGCGGGGGGGGTGAGCAGTTCTTC; CDR3 protein: CASSLSGGGEQFF
D gene: NA; V gene: TRBV4-1; clone size: NA; J gene: TRBJ2-5; CDR3 DNA: TGCGCCAGCAGCCAAGAAGTACTAGCCCACCAAGAGACCCAGTACTTC; CDR3 protein: CASSQEVLAHQETQYF
D gene: NA; V gene: TRBV6-5; clone size: many; J gene: TRBJ2-1; CDR3 DNA: TGTGCCAGCAGTTACTCAGGGGGGGGGTTCATTGAGCAGTTCTTC; CDR3 protein: CASSYSGGGFIEQFF
D gene: TRBD2; V gene: TRBV12-3/TRBV12-4; clone size: NA; J gene: TRBJ2-2; CDR3 DNA: TGTGCCAGCAGTACTAGCGCCGCGAACACCGGGGAGCTGTTTTTT; CDR3 protein: CASSTSAANTGELFF
D gene: NA; V gene: TRBV5-4; clone size: few; J gene: TRBJ2-7; CDR3 DNA: TGTGCCAGCAGCCAGATAACAGGGCTAGACGAGCAGTACTTC; CDR3 protein: CASSQITGLDEQYF
D gene: NA; V gene: TRBV6-2/TRBV6-3; clone size: NA; J gene: TRBJ2-7; CDR3 DNA: TGTGCCAGCAGACCCCACGTCTACGAGCAGTACTTC; CDR3 protein: CASRPHVYEQYF
D gene: NA; V gene: TRBV28; clone size: many; J gene: TRBJ1-1; CDR3 DNA: TGTGCCAGCGGGGTGAACACTGAAGCTTTCTTT; CDR3 protein: CASGVNTEAFF
D gene: TRBD2; V gene: TRBV2; clone size: few; J gene: TRBJ2-1; CDR3 DNA: TGTGCCAGCAGGGGGACGCTAGCGGGGCCCTACAATGAGCAGTTCTTC; CDR3 protein: CASRGTLAGPYNEQFF
D gene: NA; V gene: TRBV7-9; clone size: few; J gene: TRBJ2-1; CDR3 DNA: TGTGCCAGCAGCTTAGGTTGGATGAATGAGCAGTTCTTC; CDR3 protein: CASSLGWMNEQFF
D gene: NA; V gene: TRBV7-3; clone size: NA; J gene: TRBJ2-5; CDR3 DNA: TGTGCCAGCAGCTTAACCGGCGTGGGGGGGCCGGAGACCCAGTACTTC; CDR3 protein: CASSLTGVGGPETQYF
D gene: TRBD2; V gene: TRBV7-9; clone size: NA; J gene: TRBJ2-7; CDR3 DNA: TGTGCCAGCAGCTCCCCCCGGGGGGCCTACGAGCAGTACTTC; CDR3 protein: CASSSPRGAYEQYF
D gene: NA; V gene: TRBV27; clone size: few; J gene: TRBJ1-4; CDR3 DNA: TGTGCCAGCAGTTTCGTGGTCGGGGATGAAAAACTGTTTTTT; CDR3 protein: CASSFVVGDEKLFF
D gene: TRBD2; V gene: TRBV19; clone size: once; J gene: TRBJ2-1; CDR3 DNA: TGTGCCAGCGAGACTAGCGGATCGAATGAGCAGTTCTTC; CDR3 protein: CASETSGSNEQFF
D gene: NA; V gene: TRBV15; clone size: NA; J gene: TRBJ2-1; CDR3 DNA: TGTGCCACCAGCAGAACCCGGGAAGGGAATGAGCAGTTCTTC; CDR3 protein: CATSRTREGNEQFF
D gene: TRBD2; V gene: TRBV7-8; clone size: many; J gene: TRBJ2-3; CDR3 DNA: TGTGCCAGCAGCTTATCTAGCGGGGGGGCCGATACGCAGTATTTT; CDR3 protein: CASSLSSGGADTQYF
D gene: TRBD1; V gene: TRBV29-1; clone size: NA; J gene: TRBJ1-2; CDR3 DNA: TGCAGCGTTGAAGATTGGACAGGGGGCTACACCTTC; CDR3 protein: CSVEDWTGGYTF
D gene: NA; V gene: TRBV4-1; clone size: many; J gene: TRBJ2-7; CDR3 DNA: TGCGCCAGCAGCTACGCGGGACGTAACTCCTACGAGCAGTACTTC; CDR3 protein: CASSYAGRNSYEQYF
D gene: TRBD2; V gene: TRBV3-1; clone size: NA; J gene: TRBJ2-1; CDR3 DNA: TGTGCCAGCAGCCAAGAATCTAGCGGCTACAATGAGCAGTTCTTC; CDR3 protein: CASSQESSGYNEQFF
D gene: NA; V gene: TRBV2; clone size: few; J gene: TRBJ1-1; CDR3 DNA: TGTGCCAGCAGTCTCTTCGGAGGACACATCATGAACACTGAAGCTTTCTTT; CDR3 protein: CASSLFGGHIMNTEAFF
D gene: NA; V gene: TRBV7-6; clone size: many; J gene: TRBJ2-1; CDR3 DNA: TGTGCCAGCAGCTTAGCGAGGCGGGATGAGCAGTTCTTC; CDR3 protein: CASSLARRDEQFF
D gene: NA; V gene: TRBV2; clone size: NA; J gene: TRBJ2-6; CDR3 DNA: TGTGCCAGCAGAGAAAGAATTACCGGGGCCAACGTCCTGACTTTC; CDR3 protein: CASRERITGANVLTF
D gene: TRBD2; V gene: TRBV7-9; clone size: few; J gene: TRBJ2-1; CDR3 DNA: TGTGCCAGCAGCTCTACTAGCGATGAGCAGTTCTTC; CDR3 protein: CASSSTSDEQFF
D gene: TRBD1; V gene: TRBV4-1; clone size: NA; J gene: TRBJ2-7; CDR3 DNA: TGCGCCAGCAGCCAAGCGGCGGACAGGGTGTCCTACGAGCAGTACTTC; CDR3 protein: CASSQAADRVSYEQYF
D gene: NA; V gene: TRBV4-1; clone size: once; J gene: TRBJ1-5; CDR3 DNA: TGCGCCAGCAGCTTTAGGGCAGTCAATCAGCCCCAGCATTTT; CDR3 protein: CASSFRAVNQPQHF
D gene: TRBD1; V gene: TRBV28; clone size: NA; J gene: TRBJ2-3; CDR3 DNA: TGTGCCAGCAGTTACCTTGGGGGACAGGGAGGAGGTACGCAGTATTTT; CDR3 protein: CASSYLGGQGGGTQYF
D gene: TRBD1; V gene: TRBV12-5; clone size: few; J gene: TRBJ1-2; CDR3 DNA: TGTGCTAGTGGTTTGGACCCCACCCGGGACAGGGGGACAAGGAATGGCTACACCTTC; CDR3 protein: CASGLDPTRDRGTRNGYTF
D gene: NA; V gene: TRBV5-6; clone size: few; J gene: TRBJ2-7; CDR3 DNA: TGTGCCAGCAGCCCACCCCCAACAGCGCCCTACGAGCAGTACTTC; CDR3 protein: CASSPPPTAPYEQYF
D gene: NA; V gene: TRBV19; clone size: NA; J gene: TRBJ2-3; CDR3 DNA: TGTGCCAGTAGCCTGGGGCAGGCCCCGAATACGCAGTATTTT; CDR3 protein: CASSLGQAPNTQYF
D gene: NA; V gene: TRBV7-9; clone size: few; J gene: TRBJ2-2; CDR3 DNA: TGTGCCAGCAGCCCCGGTGGAGGGACCAACACCGGGGAGCTGTTTTTT; CDR3 protein: CASSPGGGTNTGELFF
D gene: TRBD1; V gene: TRBV19; clone size: few; J gene: TRBJ2-7; CDR3 DNA: TGTGCCACCGGTACAGGGGGTTACGAGCAGTACTTC; CDR3 protein: CATGTGGYEQYF
D gene: TRBD1; V gene: TRBV20-1; clone size: NA; J gene: TRBJ2-7; CDR3 DNA: TGCAGTGTCCCACAGGGGACCCTCTACGAGCAGTACTTC; CDR3 protein: CSVPQGTLYEQYF
D gene: NA; V gene: TRBV20-1; clone size: few; J gene: TRBJ2-1; CDR3 DNA: TGCAGTGCCACCCACCCCGAGGTGGTGGATGAGCAGTTCTTC; CDR3 protein: CSATHPEVVDEQFF
D gene: NA; V gene: TRBV7-9; clone size: NA; J gene: TRBJ1-1; CDR3 DNA: TGTGCCACCCTGCCCCCCCTCGTAGTGACTGAAGCTTTCTTT; CDR3 protein: CATLPPLVVTEAFF
D gene: TRBD1; V gene: TRBV28; clone size: NA; J gene: TRBJ1-5; CDR3 DNA: TGTGCCAGCAGCTTATCCAGCTTCGGACAGGGAGATTATAGCAATCAGCCCCAGCATTTT; CDR3 protein: CASSLSSFGQGDYSNQPQHF